This TCR beta chain comes out of a study of blood T cells in healthy people across ages. Study findings and constraints: In long-lived donors, naive CD4+ cell counts and diversity exceeded those of aged donors.

With respect to this clonotype: Its cognate antigen is unknown.

There were healthy Caucasian individuals from Russia, aged roughly 6 to 90, serving as donors. For the second PCR, which ran for about 7 to 11 cycles, a sample-barcoded 5' primer and a J-beta primer mix were used. From each sample, at least 2.5 million paired-end reads containing CDR3 were obtained. TCRdb reprocessed the 5' RACE reads via MiXCR and lists one record per CDR3 protein. The table records around 1,900,000 distinct CDR3 sequences, around 42% of them present only once. The TCR was taken from a human donor in good health. Material for sequencing was blood.

CDR3 nucleotide sequence: TGTGCCAGCACCCTACGGACAGGGGAAAACATTCAGTACTTC. It translates to CASTLRTGENIQYF. This chain links TRBV7-2 with TRBJ2-4; 9 positions match TRBD1. The CDR3 has 14 residues. J was trimmed by 5 bases and V by 7 bases; bases with no gene match: 6. Germline V lookup: CDR1 SGHTA, CDR2 FQGNSA. Full variable domain (outside the CDR3, taken from reference TRBV7-2 and TRBJ2-4): GAGVSQSPSNKVTEKGKDVELRCDPISGHTALYWYRQSLGQGLEFLIYFQGNSAPDKSGLPSDRFSAERTGGSVSTLTIQRTQQEDSAVYLCASTLRTGENIQYFGAGTRLSVL.